The sequence of this T cell receptor beta chain was determined in a study of metastatic and nonmetastatic thyroid tumors. On the study more broadly: Where malignant and benign thyroid patients were concerned, repertoires were compared across blood and tumor or nodule tissue.

Original handling: It was from CDR3 differences across clinicopathological groups that a distant-metastasis classifier for papillary thyroid cancer was built. With MiXCR, TCRdb called clones anew from the PCR reads. None of the V and J calls come from the authors' own analysis; TCRdb made them. The sample has around 20,000 clones, about 14% seen once. With regard to this clone: Its antigen remains unidentified.

There were no patients who had received any treatment before thyroid surgery. General study points: Significantly greater TCR beta diversity was reportedly found in malignant thyroid tumors than in benign nodules (in blood and tumor).

Sequencing was performed on tumor tissue. This receptor was taken from a female donor with papillary thyroid cancer or a benign thyroid nodule (not recorded which). Some clones in this sample may be carry-over from other donors' samples.

The DNA of the CDR3 is TGTGCCAGCAGGTTCGGGACAGGGGGCACAGAGACCCAGTACTTC. This translates into CASRFGTGGTETQYF. V gene TRBV6-1 combines with J gene TRBJ2-5, with TRBD1 matching 12 bases. The V and J ends lost 6 bases and 4 bases, in that order; junction bases with no gene match: 6. The length of the CDR3 is 15 residues. From germline, CDR1 is MNHNS and CDR2 SASEGT.